This T cell receptor (beta chain) was profiled in a study of cytomegalovirus exposure and HLA in healthy donors. General study findings and limits: Association of 16,951 TCR beta sequences with HLA alleles was found at 0.05 false discovery rate in a later analysis.

With 60 Vbeta and 13 Jbeta primers, the PCR was carried out. Profiling relied on immunoSEQ multiplex PCR, and the TCRdb table lists in-frame clones only, not all of them. The data contain roughly 100,000 clones, around 75% of them singletons. Remarks on this clone: Antigen unknown.

Trimming left V 3 bases short and J 13 bases short, with 15 bases between. The length of the CDR3 is 12 residues. The V gene's germline CDR1 is SGHRS and CDR2 YFSETQ. Sequencing used PBMCs. The chain has TRBV5-1 and TRBJ2-3, with D possibly TRBD2 on 6 matching bases. This receptor was taken from a man aged 35 to 55 in good health and CMV-seronegative. CDR3 amino acids: CASSSPGLWEYF. The DNA for the CDR3 is TGCGCCAGCAGCTCCCCGGGACTCTGGGAGTATTTT.